Listed here are 25 T cell receptor beta chains from one sample, sequenced in a study of type 1 regulatory T cells. TCRdb reprocessed the reads with MiXCR, giving one entry per CDR3 protein. The repertoire holds 75,000 to 100,000 distinct CDR3 sequences, with around a third as singletons. The source material was CD4+ T cells, either the whole sample or a sorted fraction (not recorded which). These receptors were obtained from a human donor in good health.

The rearrangement joins TRBV20-1 to TRBJ2-1, with 9 bases identical to TRBD2. Germline values: CDR1 DFQATT, CDR2 SNEGSKA (reference sequence). V lost 0 bases, J lost 8 bases, and 2 bases stayed unmatched. The CDR3 is made up of 13 amino acids. Written as DNA, the CDR3 is TGCAGTGCTAGAGAAGCGGGGGGCGATGAGCAGTTCTTC. Translating it yields CSAREAGGDEQFF.

V and J are TRBV3-1 and TRBJ2-1; 7 bases align to TRBD2. Trimming at V came to 3 bases and at J to 5 bases, leaving 10 bases not matched to a gene. CDR1 is LGHDT and CDR2 is YNNKEL in the germline V gene (reference sequence). The CDR3 runs 16 residues. DNA for the CDR3: TGTGCCAGCAGCCACCCAGGACTAGTCGCCCACAATGAGCAGTTCTTC. It is translated as CASSHPGLVAHNEQFF.

The table lists this clonotype with a few counts. The rearrangement uses TRBV12-5 and TRBJ2-5; 9 bases are shared with TRBD2. Germline CDR1 reads LGHNT; CDR2 reads FRNRAP. This CDR3 contains 14 residues. V trimming: 6 bases; J trimming: 2 bases; junction bases outside the gene matches: 4. The CDR3 nucleotides are TGTGCTAGTGGCCCTAGCGGGGCACAAGAGACCCAGTACTTC. Amino acid sequence: CASGPSGAQETQYF.

The chain couples TRBV3-1 to TRBJ1-4; D ambiguous. Germline assignment: CDR1 LGHDT and CDR2 YNNKEL (reference sequence). Trimming stripped 4 bases from V and 1 base from J, with 19 bases between. The CDR3 runs to 18 residues. CDR3 protein: CASSPLGIRRETNEKLFF. The CDR3, as DNA: TGTGCCAGCAGCCCCCTGGGGATCCGAAGGGAAACTAATGAAAAACTGTTTTTT.

V is TRBV5-1 and J is TRBJ1-1, with D possibly TRBD1 on 5 matching bases. The CDR3 is 12 residues long. The germline V gene encodes CDR1 SGHRS and CDR2 YFSETQ. The germline V and J ends were trimmed by 2 bases and 7 bases, with 9 bases remaining between them. The CDR3 DNA reads TGCGCCAGCAGCTTTACAGGCAATGAAGCTTTCTTT. Translating gives CASSFTGNEAFF. The entire variable domain, with the rest obtained from reference TRBV5-1 and TRBJ1-1, is as follows: KAGVTQTPRYLIKTRGQQVTLSCSPISGHRSVSWYQQTPGQGLQFLFEYFSETQRNKGNFPGRFSGRQFSNSRSEMNVSTLELGDSALYLCASSFTGNEAFFGQGTRLTVV.

J is TRBJ2-7 and V is TRBV20-1; D might be TRBD2 (5 bases). The germline V and J ends were trimmed by 4 bases and 5 bases, with 21 bases remaining between them. The CDR3 spans 15 residues. Looked up from germline, CDR1 is DFQATT and CDR2 is SNEGSKA (reference sequence). CDR3 loop: CSAMKGDSLVDEQYF. CDR3 nucleotides: TGCAGTGCTATGAAGGGAGACTCTCTAGTCGACGAGCAGTACTTC.

CDR3: CASSLSAAGAYEQYF. DNA for the CDR3: TGTGCCAGCAGCTTGAGTGCAGCGGGAGCCTACGAGCAGTACTTC. J is TRBJ2-7 and V is TRBV7-2; 8 nucleotides match TRBD2. This CDR3 spans 15 amino acids. The germline V gene has CDR1 SGHTA and CDR2 FQGNSA. V shed 3 bases, J shed 2 bases, and the junction held 6 bases outside the gene matches.

The chain combines TRBV12-3 or TRBV12-4 with TRBJ2-3; D ambiguous. The V and J ends lost 3 bases and 0 bases respectively, with 10 bases between them. This CDR3 contains 15 residues. CDR3: CASSFVRQSTDTQYF. CDR3 DNA sequence: TGTGCCAGCAGTTTCGTACGTCAGAGCACAGATACGCAGTATTTT.

The J gene is TRBJ2-1, the V gene TRBV19; 14 bases are a match to TRBD2. V lost 9 bases, J lost 3 bases, and 10 bases stayed unmatched. CDR3 length: 17 amino acids. Per the germline V gene, CDR1 is LNHDA and CDR2 is SQIVND (reference sequence). CDR3 amino acids: CASRGTSGRGVYNEQFF. Here the CDR3 DNA reads TGTGCCAGCCGCGGGACTAGCGGGAGAGGAGTCTACAATGAGCAGTTCTTC.

This chain uses TRBV5-8 with TRBJ2-7, with TRBD2 as a possible D gene (5 bases). The CDR3 extends over 15 amino acids. Germline values: CDR1 SGHTS, CDR2 YDEGEE. V was shortened by 6 bases and J by 0 bases, with 16 bases between the two germline ends. CDR3 bases: TGTGCCAGCACCCCGGACCCGGGATTCTCCTACGAGCAGTACTTC. Protein product: CASTPDPGFSYEQYF.

This clonotype was seen only a few times. The rearrangement uses TRBV28 and TRBJ2-1; 9 bases are shared with TRBD1. V gave up 8 bases and J gave up 7 bases; unmatched junction bases: 9. CDR3 length: 14 residues. The germline V gene encodes CDR1 MDHEN and CDR2 SYDVKM. For the CDR3, the DNA is TGTGCCAGCGGGGGCTACAGGGGGCGGAATGAGCAGTTCTTC. As protein: CASGGYRGRNEQFF.

This clonotype showed up just a few times. The V and J genes are TRBV7-3 and TRBJ2-3; TRBD2 matches 7 bases. Per the germline V gene, CDR1 is SGHTA and CDR2 is FQGTGA. The ends lost 5 bases at V and 0 bases at J; junction bases unmatched: 8. The CDR3 covers 16 residues. Here the CDR3 DNA reads TGTGCCAGCAGCCCTGCGGGCGGGGGAAGCACAGATACGCAGTATTTT. It codes for CASSPAGGGSTDTQYF.

This clonotype was recorded a few times. The chain links TRBV28 to TRBJ2-7; TRBD2 aligns across 7 bases. The ends lost 6 bases at V and 6 bases at J; junction bases unmatched: 8. Per the germline V gene, CDR1 is MDHEN and CDR2 is SYDVKM. This CDR3 region has 13 residues. CDR3 in DNA: TGTGCCAGCAGCAGCGGGGCTGCCGGCGAGCAGTACTTC. The encoded protein is CASSSGAAGEQYF. Based on the CDR3 plus reference TRBV28 and TRBJ2-7, the full variable domain is DVKVTQSSRYLVKRTGEKVFLECVQDMDHENMFWYRQDPGLGLRLIYFSYDVKMKEKGDIPEGYSVSREKKERFSLILESASTNQTSMYLCASSSGAAGEQYFGPGTRLTVT.

This chain links TRBV5-1 with TRBJ1-2; 11 nucleotides line up with TRBD1. V was pared by 4 bases and J by 6 bases, with 5 bases of the junction left unmatched. The CDR3 consists of 14 residues. Germline-derived CDR1 and CDR2 are SGHRS and YFSETQ. In nucleotides, the CDR3 is TGCGCCAGCAGCAAGGACAGGGGGCTGGATGGCTACACCTTC. It translates to CASSKDRGLDGYTF.

V and J are TRBV3-1 and TRBJ2-7, with TRBD2 as a possible D gene (6 bases). Germline CDR1 LGHDT, CDR2 YNNKEL (reference sequence). The CDR3 loop spans 15 amino acids. V shed 5 bases and J shed 2 bases, with 16 bases lying between them. CDR3 sequence: CASSTNAGSPYEQYF. Written as DNA, the CDR3 is TGTGCCAGCAGCACAAACGCGGGGAGCCCCTACGAGCAGTACTTC.

The J gene is TRBJ2-1, the V gene TRBV7-8; perhaps TRBD2 as D (6 bases). V dropped 5 bases and J dropped 2 bases, with 10 bases sitting between them. In germline, CDR1 is SGHVS, CDR2 FQNEAQ. The CDR3 sequence is 14 residues long. The CDR3 sequence is CASSPGDAYNEQFF. CDR3 DNA: TGTGCCAGCAGCCCGGGAGATGCCTACAATGAGCAGTTCTTC.

Only a few counts were recorded for this clonotype. The chain is built from TRBV27 and TRBJ1-2, with 9 bases identical to TRBD1. The CDR3 has 15 amino acids. From germline, CDR1 is MNHEY and CDR2 SMNVEV (reference sequence). V shed 6 bases and J 4 bases; nucleotides not matched to a gene: 9. The DNA for the CDR3 is TGTGCCAGCAGACCCGGACAGGGGCTTTCCTATGGCTACACCTTC. Amino acid sequence: CASRPGQGLSYGYTF.

This chain links TRBV2 with TRBJ1-5; D unresolved. This CDR3 is 15 amino acids long. Germline V gene data show CDR1 as SNHLY and CDR2 as FYNNEI. V was clipped by 3 bases and J by 0 bases, with 9 bases between them. CDR3 nucleotides: TGTGCCAGCAGTGATCAGGACCGTAGCAATCAGCCCCAGCATTTT. Protein: CASSDQDRSNQPQHF.

V is TRBV29-1 and J is TRBJ1-5, with 7 bases identical to TRBD1. This CDR3 has 13 residues. V gave up 5 bases and J gave up 4 bases; unmatched junction bases: 5. The germline CDR1 and CDR2 sequences are SQVTM and ANQGSEA. CDR3 amino acids: CSVSTGSNQPQHF. Written as DNA, the CDR3 is TGCAGCGTTTCGACAGGGTCGAATCAGCCCCAGCATTTT.

The gene calls are TRBV10-1 and TRBJ2-5, with 8 bases lining up with TRBD2. The germline CDR1 and CDR2 sequences are WNHNN and SYGVQD (reference sequence). The CDR3 length is 15 residues. The J segment lost 5 bases and the V segment lost 4 bases, leaving 9 bases of the junction unmatched. This CDR3 is CASSATAGAGETQYF. The CDR3 DNA reads as TGCGCCAGCAGTGCGACAGCGGGAGCGGGCGAGACCCAGTACTTC.

The chain carries TRBV6-1 and TRBJ1-1, with a tentative D call TRBD1 (5 bases). Per germline, CDR1 MNHNS and CDR2 SASEGT. Trimming took 2 bases from V and 3 from J, leaving 13 bases between them. This CDR3 comprises 15 residues. Written as DNA, the CDR3 is TGTGCCAGCAGTGAATACGGATCCAGGGACACTGAAGCTTTCTTT. This encodes CASSEYGSRDTEAFF.

The chain couples TRBV5-5 to TRBJ2-2; D not certain. The germline gives CDR1 SGHKS, CDR2 YYEKEE (reference sequence). The V end was cut by 2 bases, the J end by 1 base, with 3 bases between. This CDR3 is 13 amino acids long. The CDR3 sequence: CASSLGNTGELFF. Here the CDR3 DNA reads TGTGCCAGCAGCTTAGGGAACACCGGGGAGCTGTTTTTT. Full variable domain (missing parts from reference TRBV5-5 and TRBJ2-2): DAGVTQSPTHLIKTRGQQVTLRCSPISGHKSVSWYQQVLGQGPQFIFQYYEKEERGRGNFPDRFSARQFPNYSSELNVNALLLGDSALYLCASSLGNTGELFFGEGSRLTVL.

Concerning this clonotype: A read error may produce the germline difference seen at one junction end. The rearrangement links TRBV3-1 to TRBJ2-5, with D perhaps matching TRBD1 (5 bases). The length of the CDR3 is 14 residues. Germline V gene sequence: CDR1 LGHDT, CDR2 YNNKEL (reference sequence). CDR3 sequence: CVSTLAAGQETQYF. CDR3 DNA sequence: TGTGTCAGCACGTTGGCGGCAGGGCAAGAGACCCAGTACTTC.

This clonotype has a single count. The gene calls are TRBV27 and TRBJ2-7; 8 positions match TRBD2. The CDR3 extends over 14 amino acids. The germline CDR1 and CDR2 sequences are MNHEY and SMNVEV (reference sequence). The V segment lost 2 bases and the J segment 4 bases; nucleotides outside the gene matches: 4. As DNA, the CDR3 is TGTGCCAGCAGTTTAAGCGGGAGTACTTACGAGCAGTACTTC. Translated: CASSLSGSTYEQYF.

This clonotype appeared a few times. The gene calls are TRBV2 and TRBJ2-1; TRBD2 aligns across 9 bases. This CDR3 region has 15 residues. With 5 bases clipped from V and 8 bases from J, the junction kept 10 bases outside the gene matches. From germline, CDR1 is SNHLY and CDR2 FYNNEI. This chain's CDR3 is CASSQKSAGGHEQFF. In DNA form, the CDR3 reads TGTGCCAGCAGTCAAAAGTCGGCGGGAGGGCATGAGCAGTTCTTC. The full variable domain, its missing parts supplied by reference TRBV2 and TRBJ2-1, is EPEVTQTPSHQVTQMGQEVILRCVPISNHLYFYWYRQILGQKVEFLVSFYNNEISEKSEIFDDQFSVERPDGSNFTLKIRSTKLEDSAMYFCASSQKSAGGHEQFFGPGTRLTVL.